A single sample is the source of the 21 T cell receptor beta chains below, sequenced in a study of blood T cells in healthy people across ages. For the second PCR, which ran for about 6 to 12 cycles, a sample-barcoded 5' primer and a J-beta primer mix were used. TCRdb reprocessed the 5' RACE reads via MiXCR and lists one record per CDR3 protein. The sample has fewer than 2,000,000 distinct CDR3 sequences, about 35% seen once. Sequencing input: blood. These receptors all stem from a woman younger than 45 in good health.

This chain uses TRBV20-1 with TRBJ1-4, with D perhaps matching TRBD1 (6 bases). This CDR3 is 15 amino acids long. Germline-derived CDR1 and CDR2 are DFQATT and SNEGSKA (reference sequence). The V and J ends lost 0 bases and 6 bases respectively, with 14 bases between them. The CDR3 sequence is CSARDQGRNYEKLFF. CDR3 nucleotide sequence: TGCAGTGCTAGAGATCAGGGGAGAAACTATGAAAAACTGTTTTTT.

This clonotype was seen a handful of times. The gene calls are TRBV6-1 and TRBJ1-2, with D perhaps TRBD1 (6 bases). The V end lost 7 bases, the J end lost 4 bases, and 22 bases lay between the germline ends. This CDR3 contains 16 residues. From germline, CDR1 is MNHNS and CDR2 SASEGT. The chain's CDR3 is CASTQGPSGGGYGYTF. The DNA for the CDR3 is TGTGCCAGCACACAAGGTCCCAGCGGGGGCGGCTATGGCTACACCTTC.

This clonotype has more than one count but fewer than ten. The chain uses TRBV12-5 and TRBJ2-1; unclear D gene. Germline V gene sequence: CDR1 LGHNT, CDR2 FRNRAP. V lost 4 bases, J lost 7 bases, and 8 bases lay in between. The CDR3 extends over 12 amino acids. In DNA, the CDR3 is TGTGCTAGTGGTTCCCCACTAAATGAGCAGTTCTTC. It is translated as CASGSPLNEQFF.

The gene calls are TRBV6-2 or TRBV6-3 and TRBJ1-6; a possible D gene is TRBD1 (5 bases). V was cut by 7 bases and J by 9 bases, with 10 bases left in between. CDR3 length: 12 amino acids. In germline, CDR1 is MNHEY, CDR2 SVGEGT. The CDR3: CASTFRASPLHF. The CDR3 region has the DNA TGTGCCAGCACTTTCAGGGCTTCACCCCTCCACTTT.

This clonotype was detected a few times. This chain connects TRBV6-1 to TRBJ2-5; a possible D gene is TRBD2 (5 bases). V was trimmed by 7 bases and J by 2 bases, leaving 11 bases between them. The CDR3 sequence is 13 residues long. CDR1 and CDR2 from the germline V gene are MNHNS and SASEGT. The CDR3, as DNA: TGTGCCAGCACCGGGAAGTATCAAGAGACCCAGTACTTC. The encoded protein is CASTGKYQETQYF.

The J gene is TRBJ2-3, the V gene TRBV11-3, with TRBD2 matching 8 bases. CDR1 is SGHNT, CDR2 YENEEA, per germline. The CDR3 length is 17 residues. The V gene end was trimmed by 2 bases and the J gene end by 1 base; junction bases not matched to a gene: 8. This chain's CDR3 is CASSLSAGVRRTDTQYF. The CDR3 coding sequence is TGTGCCAGCAGCTTATCAGCGGGAGTACGCCGCACAGATACGCAGTATTTT.

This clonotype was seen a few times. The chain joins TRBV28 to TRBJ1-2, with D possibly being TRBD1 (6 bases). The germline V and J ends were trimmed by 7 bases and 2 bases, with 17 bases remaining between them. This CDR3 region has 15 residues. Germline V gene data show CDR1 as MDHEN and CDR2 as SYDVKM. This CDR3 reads CASKLTGTTNYGYTF. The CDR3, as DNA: TGTGCCAGCAAACTGACCGGGACAACGAACTATGGCTACACCTTC.

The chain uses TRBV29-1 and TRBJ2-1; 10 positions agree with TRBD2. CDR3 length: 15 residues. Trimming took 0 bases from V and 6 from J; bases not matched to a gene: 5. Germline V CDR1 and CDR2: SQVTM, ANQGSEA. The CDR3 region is CSVEDPSGSRNEQFF. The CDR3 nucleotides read TGCAGCGTTGAAGATCCTAGCGGGAGCCGCAATGAGCAGTTCTTC.

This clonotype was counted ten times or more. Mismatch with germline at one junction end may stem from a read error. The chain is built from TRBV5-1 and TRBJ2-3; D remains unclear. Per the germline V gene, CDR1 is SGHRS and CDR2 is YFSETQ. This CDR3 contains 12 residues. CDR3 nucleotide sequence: TGTGCCAGCAGTTCATCCCCAGATACGCAGTATTTT. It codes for CASSSSPDTQYF.

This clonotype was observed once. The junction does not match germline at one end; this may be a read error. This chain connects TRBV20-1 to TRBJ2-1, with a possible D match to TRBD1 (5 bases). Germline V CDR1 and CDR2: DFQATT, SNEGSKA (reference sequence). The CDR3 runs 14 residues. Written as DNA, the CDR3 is TGCAGTGCGTCACCTGGCGGACATTACAATGAGCAGGTCTTC. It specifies CSASPGGHYNEQVF.

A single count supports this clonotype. The CDR3 DNA reads as TGTGCCAGCAGCTTAGCGATGTGGGGGGGCGTAGATACGCAGTATTTT. Encoded protein: CASSLAMWGGVDTQYF. This chain links TRBV7-6 with TRBJ2-3; D may be TRBD2 (7 bases). V was pared by 0 bases and J by 5 bases, with 15 bases between. In germline, CDR1 is SGHVS, CDR2 FNYEAQ. The CDR3 loop spans 16 amino acids. Drawing the rest from reference TRBV7-6 and TRBJ2-3, the complete variable domain is GAGVSQSPRYKVTKRGQDVALRCDPISGHVSLYWYRQALGQGPEFLTYFNYEAQQDKSGLPNDRFSAERPEGSISTLTIQRTEQRDSAMYRCASSLAMWGGVDTQYFGPGTRLTVL.

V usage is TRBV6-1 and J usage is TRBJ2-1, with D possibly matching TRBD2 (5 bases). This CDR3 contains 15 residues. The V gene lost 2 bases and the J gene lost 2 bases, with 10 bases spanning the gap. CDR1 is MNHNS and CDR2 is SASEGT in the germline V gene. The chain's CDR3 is CASSELISAYNEQFF. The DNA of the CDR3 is TGTGCCAGCAGTGAATTGATTAGCGCCTACAATGAGCAGTTCTTC.

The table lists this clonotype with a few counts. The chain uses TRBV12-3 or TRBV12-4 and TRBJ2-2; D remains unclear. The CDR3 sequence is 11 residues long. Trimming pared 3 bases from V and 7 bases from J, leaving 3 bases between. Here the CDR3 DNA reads TGTGCCAGCAGTTTTGGCGGGGAGCTGTTTTTT. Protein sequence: CASSFGGELFF.

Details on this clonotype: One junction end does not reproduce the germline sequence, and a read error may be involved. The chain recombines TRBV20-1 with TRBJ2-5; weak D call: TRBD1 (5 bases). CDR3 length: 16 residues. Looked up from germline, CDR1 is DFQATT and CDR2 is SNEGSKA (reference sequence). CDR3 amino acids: CSARDRQFGHQETQYF. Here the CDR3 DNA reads TGCAGTGCTAGAGATCGACAGTTCGGTCACCAGGAGACCCAGTACTTC.

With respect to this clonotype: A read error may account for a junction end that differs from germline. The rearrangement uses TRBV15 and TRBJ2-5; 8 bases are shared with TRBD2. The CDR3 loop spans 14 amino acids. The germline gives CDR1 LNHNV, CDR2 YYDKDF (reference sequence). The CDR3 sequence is CATNRDRGGETQYF. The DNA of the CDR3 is TGTGCCACCAACAGAGATCGGGGGGGTGAGACCCAGTACTTC.

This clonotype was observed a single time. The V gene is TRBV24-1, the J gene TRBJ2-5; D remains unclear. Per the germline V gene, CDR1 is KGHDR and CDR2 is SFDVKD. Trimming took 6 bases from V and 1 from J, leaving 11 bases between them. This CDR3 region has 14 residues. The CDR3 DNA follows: TGTGCCACCAGTCAGGCAGATACCCAAGAGACCCAGTACTTC. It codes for CATSQADTQETQYF.

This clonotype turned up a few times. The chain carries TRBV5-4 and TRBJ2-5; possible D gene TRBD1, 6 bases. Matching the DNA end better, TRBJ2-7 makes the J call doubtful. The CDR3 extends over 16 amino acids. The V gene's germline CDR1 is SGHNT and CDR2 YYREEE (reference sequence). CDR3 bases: TGTGCCAGCAGCTTGGCCGGACAGCGCCCGGACTACGAGCAGTACTTC. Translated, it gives CASSLAGQRPDYEQYF.

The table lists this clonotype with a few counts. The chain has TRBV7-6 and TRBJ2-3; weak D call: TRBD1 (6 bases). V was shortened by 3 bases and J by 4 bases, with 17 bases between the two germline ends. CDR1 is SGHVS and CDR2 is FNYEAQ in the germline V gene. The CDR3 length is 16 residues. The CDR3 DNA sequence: TGTGCCAGCAGCTTGGGGGACACGCTGGGGGCAGATACGCAGTATTTT. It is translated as CASSLGDTLGADTQYF.

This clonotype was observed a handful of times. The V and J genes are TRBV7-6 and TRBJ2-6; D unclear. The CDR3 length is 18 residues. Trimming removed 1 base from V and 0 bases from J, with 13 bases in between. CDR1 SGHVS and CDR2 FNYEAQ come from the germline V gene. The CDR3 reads CASSLEPFPSSGANVLTF. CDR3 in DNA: TGTGCCAGCAGCTTAGAACCTTTTCCTAGCTCTGGGGCCAACGTCCTGACTTTC.

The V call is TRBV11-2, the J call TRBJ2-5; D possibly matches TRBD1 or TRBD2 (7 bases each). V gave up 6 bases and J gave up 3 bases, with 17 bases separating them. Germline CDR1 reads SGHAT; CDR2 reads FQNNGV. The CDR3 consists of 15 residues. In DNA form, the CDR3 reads TGTGCCAGCAGTCGGGGGGCCGACAGGGAAGAGACCCAGTACTTC. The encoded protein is CASSRGADREETQYF.

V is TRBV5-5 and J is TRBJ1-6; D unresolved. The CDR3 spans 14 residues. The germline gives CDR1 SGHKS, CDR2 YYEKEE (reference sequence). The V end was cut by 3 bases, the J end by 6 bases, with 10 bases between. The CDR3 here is CASSWLGPNSPLHF. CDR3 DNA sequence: TGTGCCAGCAGCTGGCTGGGCCCTAATTCACCCCTCCACTTT.